These 20 T cell receptor beta chains share one sample of origin, sequenced in a study of blood T cell repertoires in COVID-19. Clones were read by immunoSEQ multiplex PCR, and TCRdb kept only the in-frame ones, dropping some. The table shows 250,000 to 300,000 clones, with approximately 86% occurring only once. Sequenced: peripheral blood. The receptor set was obtained from a woman in her seventies with COVID-19, enrolled during active disease.

The chain combines TRBV7-9 with TRBJ2-1, with 12 positions matching TRBD2. Germline CDR1 reads SEHNR; CDR2 reads FQNEAQ (reference sequence). V gave up 5 bases and J gave up 9 bases; unmatched junction bases: 8. The CDR3 contains 15 residues. The CDR3 DNA reads as TGTGCCAGCAGCGTCGGACTAGCGGGAATACGTGAGCAGTTCTTC. Translating gives CASSVGLAGIREQFF.

The V and J genes are TRBV7-2 and TRBJ1-5; D might be TRBD1 (5 bases). The CDR3 consists of 14 residues. V was shortened by 5 bases and J by 6 bases, with 14 bases between the two germline ends. The germline gives CDR1 SGHTA, CDR2 FQGNSA. This CDR3 reads CASSQAGGSQPQHF. CDR3 nucleotide sequence: TGTGCCAGCAGCCAGGCGGGGGGAAGTCAGCCCCAGCATTTT. Full variable domain (outside the CDR3, taken from reference TRBV7-2 and TRBJ1-5): GAGVSQSPSNKVTEKGKDVELRCDPISGHTALYWYRQSLGQGLEFLIYFQGNSAPDKSGLPSDRFSAERTGGSVSTLTIQRTQQEDSAVYLCASSQAGGSQPQHFGDGTRLSIL.

The CDR3 sequence: CASSLERGDTQYF. CDR3 DNA: TGTGCCAGCAGCTTAGAAAGGGGAGATACGCAGTATTTT. This sequence joins TRBV7-9 and TRBJ2-3; maybe TRBD1 (5 bases). V was pared by 1 base and J by 5 bases, with 7 bases between. This CDR3 has 13 amino acids. Per germline, CDR1 SEHNR and CDR2 FQNEAQ (reference sequence).

In nucleotides, the CDR3 is TGTGCCAGCAGTCGCGAAAGTGGAAACACCATATATTTT. Its translation is CASSRESGNTIYF. This chain connects TRBV6-2 or TRBV6-3 to TRBJ1-3; D uncertain. The V end was cut by 5 bases, the J end by 3 bases, with 8 bases between. The CDR3 has 13 amino acids. Germline assignment: CDR1 MNHEY and CDR2 SVGEGT.

The J gene is TRBJ2-3, the V gene TRBV10-1; the D gene is possibly TRBD2 (5 bases). With 5 bases removed from V and 5 bases from J, the gap between germline ends came to 14 bases. There are 14 residues in the CDR3. Germline V gene sequence: CDR1 WNHNN, CDR2 SYGVQD (reference sequence). The CDR3 bases are TGCGCCAGCAGTAGAAATCTCGGAGGAGATACGCAGTATTTT. Translation: CASSRNLGGDTQYF.

V and J are TRBV10-3 and TRBJ1-1, with 7 bases identical to TRBD1. There are 14 residues in the CDR3. Trimming took 4 bases from V and 0 from J; bases not matched to a gene: 2. Germline CDR1 reads ENHRY; CDR2 reads SYGVKD. The CDR3 DNA reads TGTGCCATCAGTGGTACAGGGGTGAACACTGAAGCTTTCTTT. Residues: CAISGTGVNTEAFF.

The chain is built from TRBV18 and TRBJ2-1; the match to TRBD2 covers 7 bases. The germline V gene encodes CDR1 KGHSH and CDR2 LQKENI. The trim removed 2 bases at V and 0 bases at J, leaving 10 bases unmatched. This CDR3 comprises 18 residues. The CDR3 loop reads CASSPTAGEDSSYNEQFF. The CDR3, as DNA: TGTGCCAGCTCACCAACCGCGGGGGAGGATAGCTCCTACAATGAGCAGTTCTTC.

As DNA, the CDR3 is TGTGCCAGCAGCGTAGAGCTGGCGGGGATACCTAGCACAGATACGCAGTATTTT. Its translation is CASSVELAGIPSTDTQYF. The chain is built from TRBV9 and TRBJ2-3, with D possibly TRBD2 on 6 matching bases. The ends were cut back, 0 bases at V and 0 bases at J, with 17 bases in the middle. Germline V gene data show CDR1 as SGDLS and CDR2 as YYNGEE. CDR3 size: 18 residues.

The V gene is TRBV10-2, the J gene TRBJ2-7; 7 positions agree with TRBD1. This CDR3 region has 12 residues. Losses at the gene ends were 11 bases for V and 0 bases for J; bases not matched to a gene: 4. From germline, CDR1 is WSHSY and CDR2 SAAADI. CDR3 residues: CAVRDSSYEQYF. Here the CDR3 DNA reads TGCGCCGTCCGGGACAGCTCCTACGAGCAGTACTTC.

This chain joins TRBV2 and TRBJ1-5; no definite D call. Germline assignment: CDR1 SNHLY and CDR2 FYNNEI. V was trimmed by 3 bases and J by 5 bases, leaving 11 bases between them. CDR3 length: 14 residues. CDR3 in amino acids: CASSEETGDQPQHF. The CDR3 region has the DNA TGTGCCAGCAGTGAGGAGACGGGTGATCAGCCCCAGCATTTT. Combining the CDR3 with reference TRBV2 and TRBJ1-5 gives the whole variable domain EPEVTQTPSHQVTQMGQEVILRCVPISNHLYFYWYRQILGQKVEFLVSFYNNEISEKSEIFDDQFSVERPDGSNFTLKIRSTKLEDSAMYFCASSEETGDQPQHFGDGTRLSIL.

The chain is built from TRBV20-1 and TRBJ2-1; D gene uncertain. With 6 bases removed from V and 10 bases from J, the gap between germline ends came to 13 bases. The CDR3 is made up of 11 amino acids. The germline V gene has CDR1 DFQATT and CDR2 SNEGSKA (reference sequence). The CDR3, as DNA: TGCAGTGCCCTCGATCCCCGGGAGCAGTTCTTC. Translating gives CSALDPREQFF.

The gene calls are TRBV4-2 and TRBJ2-7, with a tentative D call TRBD1 (6 bases). V gave up 1 base and J gave up 5 bases, with 9 bases separating them. This CDR3 has 13 amino acids. Germline values: CDR1 LGHNA, CDR2 YNFKEQ. CDR3: CASSQASGDEQYF. CDR3 sequence (DNA): TGTGCCAGCAGCCAAGCGTCAGGGGACGAGCAGTACTTC.

The gene calls are TRBV5-1 and TRBJ1-6, with TRBD1 matching over 7 bases. Unmatched junction bases numbered 9, after V lost 4 bases and J lost 5 bases. CDR3 length: 16 amino acids. Germline V CDR1 and CDR2: SGHRS, YFSETQ. Here the CDR3 DNA reads TGCGCCAGCAGCGTAAACCGGGACAGCCATAATTCACCCCTCCACTTT. Translation: CASSVNRDSHNSPLHF.

The chain carries TRBV5-1 and TRBJ1-1; tentatively, D is TRBD1 (6 bases). The V end was cut by 9 bases, the J end by 5 bases, with 20 bases between. CDR1 and CDR2 from the germline V gene are SGHRS and YFSETQ. The CDR3 runs 14 residues. CDR3: CATRQAPQGTEAFF. CDR3 coding DNA: TGCGCCACCCGACAGGCCCCTCAGGGGACTGAAGCTTTCTTT.

The V and J genes are TRBV30 and TRBJ1-5, with D possibly matching TRBD1 (6 bases). V was cut by 2 bases and J by 2 bases, with 10 bases left in between. From germline, CDR1 is GTSNPN and CDR2 SVGIG (reference sequence). CDR3 size: 14 residues. The chain's CDR3 is CAWSQGLGNQPQHF. DNA of the CDR3: TGTGCCTGGAGTCAGGGGTTGGGCAATCAGCCCCAGCATTTT.

The rearrangement uses TRBV2 and TRBJ1-1; TRBD1 matches at 8 bases. Per the germline V gene, CDR1 is SNHLY and CDR2 is FYNNEI. Germline trimming cut 7 bases from V and 1 base from J; bases unmatched to any gene: 2. The CDR3 has 13 amino acids. The CDR3 region is CASKDRENTEAFF. The CDR3 nucleotides are TGTGCCAGCAAGGACAGGGAGAACACTGAAGCTTTCTTT.

The rearrangement joins TRBV19 to TRBJ1-1; TRBD1 might be the D (6 bases). V was cut by 6 bases and J by 1 base, with 9 bases left in between. There are 13 residues in the CDR3. CDR1 is LNHDA, CDR2 SQIVND, per germline (reference sequence). The CDR3 nucleotides read TGTGCCAGTAGGGCCAGGGGGAACACTGAAGCTTTCTTT. Residues: CASRARGNTEAFF.

A single count supports this clone. This chain uses TRBV29-1 with TRBJ2-1, with D unclear. From germline, CDR1 is SQVTM and CDR2 ANQGSEA. V shed 4 bases and J shed 0 bases, with 10 bases lying between them. The CDR3 extends over 14 amino acids. CDR3 amino acids: CSVGPAASYNEQFF. In DNA form, the CDR3 reads TGCAGCGTTGGACCGGCGGCCTCCTACAATGAGCAGTTCTTC.

The DNA for the CDR3 is TGTGCTAGTTACCGGGACAGGGGGCTCAGCTCCTATAATTCACCCCTCCACTTT. It codes for CASYRDRGLSSYNSPLHF. The chain couples TRBV12-5 to TRBJ1-6; 12 bases line up with TRBD1. CDR1 and CDR2 from the germline V gene are LGHNT and FRNRAP. The CDR3 is made up of 18 amino acids. V lost 8 bases and J lost 0; bases outside the gene matches: 8.

Only a few counts were recorded for this clone. The CDR3 region is CASSIVQGYEQYF. The CDR3 DNA reads as TGTGCCAGTAGTATAGTTCAGGGCTACGAGCAGTACTTC. This chain joins TRBV19 and TRBJ2-7; tentatively, D is TRBD1 (5 bases). The CDR3 sequence is 13 residues long. Trimming removed 1 base from V and 3 bases from J, with 7 bases in between. The germline CDR1 and CDR2 sequences are LNHDA and SQIVND (reference sequence).